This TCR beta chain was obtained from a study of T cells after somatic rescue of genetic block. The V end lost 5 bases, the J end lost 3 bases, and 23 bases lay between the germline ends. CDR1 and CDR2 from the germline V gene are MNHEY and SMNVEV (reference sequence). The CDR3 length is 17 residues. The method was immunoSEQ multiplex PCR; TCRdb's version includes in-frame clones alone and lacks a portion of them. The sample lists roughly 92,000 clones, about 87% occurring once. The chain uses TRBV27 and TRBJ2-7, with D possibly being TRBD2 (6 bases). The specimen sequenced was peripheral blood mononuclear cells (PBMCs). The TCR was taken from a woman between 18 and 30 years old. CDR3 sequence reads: CASSPTLGGLIGYEQYF. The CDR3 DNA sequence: TGTGCCAGCAGTCCAACTTTGGGGGGTTTAATAGGCTACGAGCAGTACTTC.